This TCR beta chain was observed in a study of cytotoxic CD8 clonotypes in ibrutinib-treated CLL. Whole-study context: Of the patients, about twelve were relapsed/refractory, around 16 treatment-naive and fewer than 18 IGHV unmutated.

Notes on this clone: The antigen remains unidentified.

The germline gives CDR1 SGHRS, CDR2 YFSETQ. The length of the CDR3 is 18 residues. Trimming cost V 4 bases and J 2 bases, with 21 bases left between them. This table comes from immunoSEQ multiplex PCR, and its TCRdb copy is limited to in-frame clones, with some not included. The sample contains about 130,000 clones, around four fifths of which appear only once. Overall study results and limits: The times at which samples were taken varied between sustained-remission and progressing patients. Clonality at baseline surpassed age-matched healthy donors and tracked circulating CD8+ T-cell counts.

The receptor was derived from a human donor with chronic lymphocytic leukemia. The rearrangement uses TRBV5-1 and TRBJ2-2, with D possibly TRBD1 on 6 matching bases. The sample here was PBMCs, taken after 24 months of ibrutinib treatment. The CDR3 DNA reads as TGCGCCAGCAGCCTATCGCCCGCGGACAGTGCTAACACCGGGGAGCTGTTTTTT. Translation gives CASSLSPADSANTGELFF.